This TCR beta chain came from a study of T-cell reconstitution after alpha-beta-depleted transplantation in children. Study observations and caveats: At one year after transplant, newly produced T cells mostly accounted for T-cell counts and diversity. It was reported that alpha-beta T cells came from several hundred expanded graft clones (about two months after transplant). At day 60, the high TCRbeta diversity found in some patients originated from recipient T cells and thymic progenitors that had survived.

The V gene's germline CDR1 is SQVTM and CDR2 ANQGSEA. CDR3 length: 13 amino acids. V lost 3 bases to trimming and J lost 7 bases, with 16 bases between them. A TCRbeta library incorporating unique molecular identifiers was prepared. A single record per CDR3 protein comes from TCRdb applying MiXCR to the PCR reads. The data hold more than 400,000 distinct CDR3 sequences, with 43% observed a single time. As for this clonotype: Its cognate antigen is unknown.

The chain recombines TRBV29-1 with TRBJ2-7, with D perhaps TRBD2 (5 bases). The receptor was derived from a girl between 2 and 10 years old with aplastic anemia, due to receive a stem cell transplant. The input for sequencing was PBMCs, taken before TCRalphabeta/CD19-depleted stem cell transplant. The CDR3 here is CSVDGGSVWEQYF. DNA for the CDR3: TGCAGCGTTGACGGAGGAAGCGTGTGGGAGCAGTACTTC.